The sequence of this TCR beta chain was determined in a study of blood T cell repertoires in COVID-19. The length of the CDR3 is 15 residues. V lost 4 bases and J lost 2; bases outside the gene matches: 8. Germline V gene data show CDR1 as SGHDT and CDR2 as YYEEEE. Generated by immunoSEQ multiplex PCR, the TCRdb table keeps only in-frame clones and is missing some. The data contain roughly 160,000 clones, around 82% of them singletons. Sequenced input: peripheral blood. The genes are TRBV5-6 and TRBJ2-7, with 8 bases fitting TRBD1. This TCR derives from a man between 18 and 29 years old with active or convalescent COVID-19. The CDR3 DNA reads as TGTGCCAGCAGCCTTGGACAGGGCCTTACCTACGAGCAGTACTTC. This sequence encodes CASSLGQGLTYEQYF.